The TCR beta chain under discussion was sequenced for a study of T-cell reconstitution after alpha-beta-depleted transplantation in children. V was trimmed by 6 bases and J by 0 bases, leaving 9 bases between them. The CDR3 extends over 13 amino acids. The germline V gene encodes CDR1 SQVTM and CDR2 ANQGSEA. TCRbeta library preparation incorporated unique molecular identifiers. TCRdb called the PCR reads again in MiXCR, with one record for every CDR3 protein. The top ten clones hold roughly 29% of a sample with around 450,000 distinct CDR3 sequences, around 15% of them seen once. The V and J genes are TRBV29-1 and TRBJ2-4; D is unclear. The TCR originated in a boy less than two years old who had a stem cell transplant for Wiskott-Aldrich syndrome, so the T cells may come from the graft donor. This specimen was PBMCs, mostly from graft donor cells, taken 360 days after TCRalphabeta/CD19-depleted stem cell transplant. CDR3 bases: TGCAGCGTCCGAATACTAGCCAAAAACATTCAGTACTTC. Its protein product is CSVRILAKNIQYF.